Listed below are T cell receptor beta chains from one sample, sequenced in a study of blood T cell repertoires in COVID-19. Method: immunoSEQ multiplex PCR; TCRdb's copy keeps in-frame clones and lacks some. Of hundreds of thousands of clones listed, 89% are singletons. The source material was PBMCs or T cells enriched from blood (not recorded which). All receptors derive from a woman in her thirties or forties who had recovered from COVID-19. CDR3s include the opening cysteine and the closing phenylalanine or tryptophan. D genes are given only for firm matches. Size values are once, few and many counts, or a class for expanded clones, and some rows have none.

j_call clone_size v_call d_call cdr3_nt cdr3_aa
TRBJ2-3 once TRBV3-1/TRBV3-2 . TGTGCCAGCAGCCAAGAGTTTGCCGGTACGCAGTATTTT CASSQEFAGTQYF
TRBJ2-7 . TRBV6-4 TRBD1 TGTGCCAGCCCGGGACAGTTTACCTACGAGCAGTACTTC CASPGQFTYEQYF
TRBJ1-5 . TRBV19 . TGTGCCAGTAGTGTACGTACGGCGGACAGAAATCAGCCCCAGCATTTT CASSVRTADRNQPQHF
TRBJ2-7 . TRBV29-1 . TGCAGCGTTGGACAGCAGACCCGTTACGAGCAGTACTTC CSVGQQTRYEQYF
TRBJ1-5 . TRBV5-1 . TGCGCCAGCAGCTTGGACTTCTTCAATCAGCCCCAGCATTTT CASSLDFFNQPQHF
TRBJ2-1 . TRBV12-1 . TGTGCCAGCAGCCGGACTAGCGGGGGATCCTACAATGAGCAGTTCTTC CASSRTSGGSYNEQFF
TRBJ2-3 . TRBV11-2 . TGTGCCAGCAGCTTACTAGGCGACACAGATACGCAGTATTTT CASSLLGDTDTQYF
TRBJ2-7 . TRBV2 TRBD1 TGTGCCAGCAGAATAGAACAGGGGGTCAACGAGCAGTACTTC CASRIEQGVNEQYF
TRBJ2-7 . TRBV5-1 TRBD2 TGCGCCAGCAGCTTGGGACTAGCGGTCTCCTACGAGCAGTACTTC CASSLGLAVSYEQYF
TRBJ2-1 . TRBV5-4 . TGTGCCAGCAGCTTCGAGGGCCGACGGCGGAATGAGCAGTTCTTC CASSFEGRRRNEQFF
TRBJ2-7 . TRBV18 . TGTGCCAGCTCACCAGCCGCGGGCTCCTACGAGCAGTACTTC CASSPAAGSYEQYF
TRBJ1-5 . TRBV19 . TGTGCCAGTAGTATAGAGGGGGGATTGACCCAGCATTTT CASSIEGGLTQHF
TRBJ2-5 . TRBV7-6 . TGTGCCAGCAGCTTCGAAGGGAGGGAGACCCAGTACTTC CASSFEGRETQYF
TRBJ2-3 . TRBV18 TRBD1 TGTGCCAGCTCACCTGACAGGGGCAGTGAAAAAGATACGCAGTATTTT CASSPDRGSEKDTQYF
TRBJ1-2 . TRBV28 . TGTGCCAGCAGTTTTAACGGAGCTATGGGCTACACCTTC CASSFNGAMGYTF
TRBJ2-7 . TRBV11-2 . TGTGCCAGCAGGGCCGCGGGGTACGAGCAGTACTTC CASRAAGYEQYF
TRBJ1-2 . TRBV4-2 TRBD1 TGTGCCAGCAGCGACTGGACAGGCGGGGGCTACACCTTC CASSDWTGGGYTF
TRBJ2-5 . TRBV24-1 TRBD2 TGTGCCACCAGAATCTGCCCCCAGCGGGAGATTTGGGAGACCCAGTACTTC CATRICPQREIWETQYF
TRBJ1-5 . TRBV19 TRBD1 TGTGCCAGTAGTATAGAGGGACAGGGGGCTCCGGGTCAGCCCCAGCATTTT CASSIEGQGAPGQPQHF
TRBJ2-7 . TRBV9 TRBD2 TGTGCCAGCAGCTTAGGACTAGCGGGGATCTTGGGCGAGCAGTACTTC CASSLGLAGILGEQYF
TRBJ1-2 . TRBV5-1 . TGCGCCAGCAGTCTGGACGGGGGCTATGGCTACACCTTC CASSLDGGYGYTF
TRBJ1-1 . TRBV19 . TGTGCCAGTAGTTCCCGGACGGGAATGAACACTGAAGCTTTCTTT CASSSRTGMNTEAFF
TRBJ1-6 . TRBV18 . TGTGCCAGCTCACCTCCTAATCATTCACCCCTCCACTTT CASSPPNHSPLHF
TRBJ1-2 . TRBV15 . TGTGCCACCGGAGTTGAGGGTGACTATGGCTACACCTTC CATGVEGDYGYTF
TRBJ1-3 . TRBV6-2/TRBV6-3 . TGTGCCAGCAGTTACCAAGAGTCTGGAAACACCATATATTTT CASSYQESGNTIYF
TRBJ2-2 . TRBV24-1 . TGTGCCACCAGTGATTTCGGACAGAACACCGGGGAGCTGTTTTTT CATSDFGQNTGELFF
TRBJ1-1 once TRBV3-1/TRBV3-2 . TGTGCCAGCAGCCAATTGGGGAACGGGCGGGCTGAAGCTTTCTTT CASSQLGNGRAEAFF